Presented here are 4 T cell receptor beta chains from one specimen sequenced in a study of response to subunit inactivated influenza vaccine. TCRdb fed the RT-PCR reads into MiXCR, producing one record per CDR3 protein. Of 490,000 or so distinct CDR3 sequences listed, 6% to 9% are singletons. The material was PBMCs from blood, obtained around 25 months after vaccination. Receptors were obtained from a man between 50 and 69 years old who received an inactivated influenza vaccine.

This chain connects TRBV5-1 to TRBJ2-1; 7 bases fit TRBD1. Germline values: CDR1 SGHRS, CDR2 YFSETQ. The CDR3 runs 17 residues. J gave up 0 bases and V 0 bases, and 6 bases lay outside the gene matches. The CDR3 here is CASSLAGTVSSYNEQFF. Written as DNA, the CDR3 is TGCGCCAGCAGCTTGGCCGGGACAGTGAGCTCCTACAATGAGCAGTTCTTC.

This clonotype was seen a few times. The chain has TRBV24-1 and TRBJ2-6; D is ambiguous. V was shortened by 4 bases and J by 2 bases, with 8 bases between the two germline ends. Germline V gives CDR1 KGHDR, CDR2 SFDVKD. The CDR3 runs to 15 residues. CDR3 DNA sequence: TGTGCCACCAGTGACCCAGGAACTGGGGCCAACGTCCTGACTTTC. Its protein is CATSDPGTGANVLTF.

Of note for this clonotype: A read error is possible here, since a much larger clone lies one base away. The genes are TRBV27 and TRBJ2-7; 8 bases agree with TRBD2. CDR3 length: 15 amino acids. Germline V CDR1 and CDR2: MNHEY, SMNVEV (reference sequence). The CDR3 bases are TGTGCCAGCAGTATACGGACTAGCCCTACCTCCGAGCAGCACTTC. Translated: CASSIRTSPTSEQHF.

This sequence joins TRBV7-6 and TRBJ2-1; 14 nucleotides align to TRBD2. The CDR3 extends over 18 amino acids. The trim removed 1 base at V and 0 bases at J, leaving 2 bases unmatched. Germline V CDR1 and CDR2: SGHVS, FNYEAQ. The CDR3 is CASSLGTSGRSSYNEQFF. The CDR3 DNA sequence: TGTGCCAGCAGCTTAGGGACTAGCGGGAGGAGCTCCTACAATGAGCAGTTCTTC.